This T cell receptor (beta chain) was sequenced in a study of technical replicates of blood from four donors. J was trimmed by 10 bases and V by 7 bases; bases with no gene match: 10. This CDR3 has 13 amino acids. Germline CDR1 is SNHLY and CDR2 is FYNNEI. TCRdb's table, derived via immunoSEQ multiplex PCR, lists solely in-frame clones and lacks some. The data hold approximately 60,000 clones, with 85% to 90% observed a single time. The sample taken for sequencing was PBMCs. The source is a human donor in good health. Some clones in this sample may be carry-over from other donors' samples. This sequence joins TRBV2 and TRBJ2-1; 7 bases fit TRBD2. CDR3 nucleotide sequence: TGTGCCAGCAAAGGGGCGGGGGAGCGGGAGCAGTTCTTC. Protein: CASKGAGEREQFF.